Following are 5 T cell receptor beta chains from one sample sequenced in a study of blood T cell repertoires in COVID-19. Only in-frame clones appear in the TCRdb table, and some are missing; sequencing was by immunoSEQ multiplex PCR. The sample records about 230,000 clones, roughly 83% being singletons. The specimen was peripheral blood. The receptors here all came from a woman between 45 and 65 years old with acute or convalescent COVID-19.

This sequence joins TRBV2 and TRBJ2-1, with D tentatively TRBD2 (5 bases). This CDR3 contains 16 residues. Germline loops: CDR1 SNHLY, CDR2 FYNNEI. Trimming shortened V by 6 bases and J by 2 bases, and 17 bases separated the two germline ends. The CDR3 DNA is TGTGCCAGCAGGTACCGGGAATCGGGTCCCTACAATGAGCAGTTCTTC. Amino acid sequence: CASRYRESGPYNEQFF. The entire variable domain, with the rest obtained from reference TRBV2 and TRBJ2-1, is as follows: EPEVTQTPSHQVTQMGQEVILRCVPISNHLYFYWYRQILGQKVEFLVSFYNNEISEKSEIFDDQFSVERPDGSNFTLKIRSTKLEDSAMYFCASRYRESGPYNEQFFGPGTRLTVL.

This chain joins TRBV24-1 and TRBJ1-5; D unresolved. Trimming took off 3 bases at V and 6 bases at J, with 11 bases between the two ends. The CDR3 spans 14 residues. Germline V gene sequence: CDR1 KGHDR, CDR2 SFDVKD. The CDR3 coding sequence is TGTGCCACCAGTGATCGGCAGGTCGTTCAGCCCCAGCATTTT. This encodes CATSDRQVVQPQHF.

The chain links TRBV7-2 to TRBJ1-5; 10 bases map to TRBD1. V lost 4 bases to trimming and J lost 7 bases; unmatched junction nucleotides: 4. Germline assignment: CDR1 SGHTA and CDR2 FQGNSA. This CDR3 contains 14 residues. CDR3 amino acids: CASSSGQGRQPQHF. The CDR3 coding sequence is TGTGCCAGCAGCTCGGGACAGGGGCGACAGCCCCAGCATTTT.

V and J are TRBV27 and TRBJ2-3; 13 nucleotides match TRBD2. Germline V gene lookup returns CDR1 MNHEY and CDR2 SMNVEV (reference sequence). The CDR3 totals 16 residues. The V segment lost 5 bases and the J segment 6 bases; nucleotides outside the gene matches: 8. CDR3 in DNA: TGTGCCAGCAGTCGCAGACTAGCGGGGGGTTCGGATACGCAGTATTTT. Amino acids: CASSRRLAGGSDTQYF.

The chain employs TRBV19 and TRBJ1-5; D might be TRBD1 (5 bases). Germline CDR1 reads LNHDA; CDR2 reads SQIVND (reference sequence). Trimming removed 3 bases from V and 6 bases from J, with 12 bases in between. CDR3 length: 14 residues. The CDR3 DNA sequence: TGTGCCAGTAGTATCCCAGGGAGGGGTCAGCCCCAGCATTTT. This translates into CASSIPGRGQPQHF.